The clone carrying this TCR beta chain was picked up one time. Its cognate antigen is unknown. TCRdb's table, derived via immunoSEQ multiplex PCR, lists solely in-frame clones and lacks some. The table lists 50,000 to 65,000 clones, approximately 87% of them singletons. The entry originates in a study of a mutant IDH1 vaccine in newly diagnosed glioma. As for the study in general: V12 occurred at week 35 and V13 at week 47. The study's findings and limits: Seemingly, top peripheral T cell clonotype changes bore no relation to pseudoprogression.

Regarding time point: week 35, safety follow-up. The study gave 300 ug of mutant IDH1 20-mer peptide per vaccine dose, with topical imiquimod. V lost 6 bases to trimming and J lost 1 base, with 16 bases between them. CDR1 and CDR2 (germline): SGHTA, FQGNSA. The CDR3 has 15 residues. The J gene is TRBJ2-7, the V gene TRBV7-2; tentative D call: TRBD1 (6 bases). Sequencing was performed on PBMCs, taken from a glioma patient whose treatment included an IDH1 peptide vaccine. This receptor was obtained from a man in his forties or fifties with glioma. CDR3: CASRTPGQGSYEQYF. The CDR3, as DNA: TGTGCCAGCAGGACACCGGGACAAGGTTCCTACGAGCAGTACTTC.